The 8 T cell receptor beta chains presented below share a single source sample, sequenced in a study of T cells in Graves' hyperthyroidism and ophthalmopathy. Amplification yielded TCR beta CDR3 regions, with RNA transcripts as the source. The HTBI set primed first-round TCR CDR3 RT-PCR. TCRdb independently ran MiXCR on the multiplex PCR reads; one entry per CDR3 protein. The data contain roughly 500,000 distinct CDR3 sequences, about 46% of them singletons. Sequenced: peripheral blood or thyroid tissue (not recorded which). The receptors come from an adult woman with Graves' disease, either hyperthyroidism or ophthalmopathy (not recorded which).

At least ten counts were recorded for this clonotype. This chain links TRBV2 with TRBJ1-5; no clear D. V lost 7 bases, J lost 1 base, and 14 bases lay in between. The CDR3 runs to 15 residues. Germline V gives CDR1 SNHLY, CDR2 FYNNEI. This CDR3 is CASTSDGLSNQPQHF. The CDR3 DNA reads TGTGCCAGCACTTCAGATGGGCTGAGCAATCAGCCCCAGCATTTT.

This chain links TRBV20-1 with TRBJ2-7; 9 positions match TRBD1. J was trimmed by 5 bases and V by 3 bases; bases with no gene match: 11. CDR1 is DFQATT and CDR2 is SNEGSKA in the germline V gene (reference sequence). This CDR3 comprises 15 residues. CDR3 in amino acids: CSASGNRGPIHEQYF. The CDR3 DNA reads as TGCAGTGCTAGTGGTAACAGGGGGCCGATCCACGAGCAGTACTTC.

This clonotype has at least ten counts. The chain uses TRBV4-3 and TRBJ2-5; no reliable D call. The CDR3 is 14 amino acids. V was shortened by 0 bases and J by 1 base, with 6 bases between the two germline ends. Germline values: CDR1 LGHNA, CDR2 YSLEER. The CDR3 DNA sequence: TGCGCCAGCAGCCAAGATGTATTCCAAGAGACCCAGTACTTC. Protein: CASSQDVFQETQYF.

This clonotype occurred a few times. The genes are TRBV12-3 or TRBV12-4 and TRBJ1-2, with unresolved D. With 2 bases removed from V and 0 bases from J, the gap between germline ends came to 7 bases. The CDR3 runs 14 residues. The DNA of the CDR3 is TGTGCCAGCAGTTTACAGGTTACTAACTATGGCTACACCTTC. Encoded protein: CASSLQVTNYGYTF.

This clonotype was seen only a few times. The chain combines TRBV15 with TRBJ1-2; maybe TRBD1 (5 bases). Germline CDR1 and CDR2: LNHNV and YYDKDF (reference sequence). Trimming removed 4 bases from V and 8 bases from J, with 20 bases in between. This CDR3 is 15 amino acids long. The CDR3 reads CATSKLPGPPSGYTF. CDR3 sequence (DNA): TGTGCCACCAGCAAACTTCCGGGACCGCCTAGCGGCTACACCTTC.

V gene TRBV20-1 combines with J gene TRBJ1-2; D ambiguous. This CDR3 contains 12 residues. Per germline, CDR1 DFQATT and CDR2 SNEGSKA (reference sequence). Trimming pared 1 base from V and 4 bases from J, leaving 7 bases between. CDR3 sequence reads: CSARGGFYGYTF. CDR3 bases: TGCAGTGCTAGAGGGGGTTTCTATGGCTACACCTTC.

CDR3 nucleotides: TGTGCCAGCAGTACCCCCACTTCCTACGAGCAGTACTTC. This sequence encodes CASSTPTSYEQYF. The rearrangement links TRBV7-2 to TRBJ2-7; the D is unclear. The V end lost 6 bases, the J end lost 1 base, and 10 bases lay between the germline ends. Germline loops: CDR1 SGHTA, CDR2 FQGNSA. The CDR3 sequence is 13 residues long. Using reference TRBV7-2 and TRBJ2-7 for the parts outside the CDR3, the full variable domain is GAGVSQSPSNKVTEKGKDVELRCDPISGHTALYWYRQSLGQGLEFLIYFQGNSAPDKSGLPSDRFSAERTGGSVSTLTIQRTQQEDSAVYLCASSTPTSYEQYFGPGTRLTVT.

V usage is TRBV7-8 and J usage is TRBJ2-7, with 13 nucleotides matching TRBD2. The ends lost 8 bases at V and 6 bases at J; junction bases unmatched: 7. CDR1 and CDR2 (germline): SGHVS, FQNEAQ. The CDR3 sequence is 14 residues long. The chain's CDR3 is CASLGLAGVGEQYF. The CDR3, as DNA: TGTGCCAGCTTAGGACTAGCGGGAGTGGGCGAGCAGTACTTC.